The clone carrying this T cell receptor (beta chain) was observed a handful of times. Its cognate antigen is unknown. The data were obtained in a study of human T cells and chemical hapten exposure. TCRdb reanalysed the RACE reads using MiXCR and keeps one entry per CDR3 protein. The sample yields more than 65,000 distinct CDR3 sequences, approximately 29% seen once. J gave up 7 bases and V 0 bases, and 9 bases lay outside the gene matches. The CDR3 extends over 15 amino acids. The germline V gene has CDR1 DFQATT and CDR2 SNEGSKA (reference sequence). General study findings and limits: Alopecia in all donors means immunity may differ from healthy individuals.

Described time point: patch test 1, 2 weeks after DPC sensitization. Treatment here: therapeutic diphenylcyclopropenone sensitization with weekly scalp DPC. Material: whole blood, obtained in connection with sensitization to the hapten diphenylcyclopropenone (DPC). The source of this sequence is a man aged 35-49 years with alopecia areata. Some clones in this sample may be carry-over from other donors' samples. This chain connects TRBV20-1 to TRBJ2-7, with TRBD1 matching 10 bases. The CDR3 loop is CSARDIRQGAGEQYF. The CDR3 bases are TGCAGTGCTAGAGATATCCGACAGGGGGCTGGGGAGCAGTACTTC.